This T cell receptor (beta chain) was profiled in a study of OX40 agonist ivuxolimab in advanced cancers. Patients with autoimmune history or systemic immunosuppression were excluded. The germline V and J ends were trimmed by 5 bases and 2 bases, with 3 bases remaining between them. Germline CDR1 and CDR2: MNHNS and SASEGT. The CDR3 totals 11 residues. Generated by immunoSEQ multiplex PCR, the TCRdb table keeps only in-frame clones and is missing some. Among around 130,000 clones listed, just over 90% were seen once. This clone has only one observation. The antigen is undetermined. Findings and limits, study-wide: Clonal expansion was seen in CD4+ and CD8+ blood T cells by week 6 at 0.1 to 3.0 mg/kg. Certain nonresponders additionally had low normalized T-cell clonal expansion.

This specimen consisted of CD4+ or CD8+ T cells sorted from blood, obtained in a trial of the OX40 agonist ivuxolimab. The V call is TRBV6-1, the J call TRBJ2-5; D not resolved. The origin of this receptor is an adult with an advanced solid tumor such as melanoma, head and neck, liver or kidney cancer. This chain's CDR3 is CASSLQETQYF. Written as DNA, the CDR3 is TGTGCCAGCAGTTTACAAGAGACCCAGTACTTC.